These T cell receptor beta chains were read from a single sample in a study of identical twins. MiXCR, applied by TCRdb to the 5' RACE reads, yields one record per CDR3 protein. The repertoire holds fewer than 250,000 distinct CDR3 sequences, with roughly a tenth as singletons. What was sequenced was memory (CD45RO+) T cells sorted from blood. The receptors derive from a woman aged 18-29 years in good health. CDR3s include the opening cysteine and the closing phenylalanine or tryptophan. A D gene is named only where the DNA matches it firmly. Some rows mark clone size as missing; the rest say once, few, many or name a class of expanded clone.

clone size: many; J gene: TRBJ2-1; D gene: -; V gene: TRBV7-9; CDR3 protein: CASSPYPGNSYNEQFF; CDR3 DNA: TGTGCCAGCAGCCCATACCCAGGTAACTCCTACAATGAGCAGTTCTTC
clone size: -; J gene: TRBJ2-7; D gene: TRBD2; V gene: TRBV6-1; CDR3 protein: CASTPTGGTYEQYF; CDR3 DNA: TGTGCCAGCACCCCCACGGGAGGGACCTACGAGCAGTACTTC
clone size: many; J gene: TRBJ2-7; D gene: TRBD1; V gene: TRBV2; CDR3 protein: CASRRTGLSYEQYF; CDR3 DNA: TGTGCCAGCAGGAGGACAGGACTCTCCTACGAGCAGTACTTC
clone size: many; J gene: TRBJ1-1; D gene: -; V gene: TRBV11-2; CDR3 protein: CASSYLNGDTEAFF; CDR3 DNA: TGTGCCAGCAGCTACCTTAACGGGGACACTGAAGCTTTCTTT
clone size: -; J gene: TRBJ2-2; D gene: -; V gene: TRBV7-2; CDR3 protein: CASSLYVTGELFF; CDR3 DNA: TGTGCCAGCAGCTTATACGTGACCGGGGAGCTGTTTTTT
clone size: -; J gene: TRBJ2-1; D gene: TRBD2; V gene: TRBV6-2/TRBV6-3; CDR3 protein: CASSYSLAGESSYNEQFF; CDR3 DNA: TGTGCCAGCAGTTACTCATTAGCGGGAGAGAGCTCCTACAATGAGCAGTTCTTC
clone size: few; J gene: TRBJ1-1; D gene: -; V gene: TRBV5-1; CDR3 protein: CASSVEGTNTEAFF; CDR3 DNA: TGCGCCAGCAGCGTGGAAGGGACAAACACTGAAGCTTTCTTT
clone size: -; J gene: TRBJ2-1; D gene: -; V gene: TRBV7-8; CDR3 protein: CASSIAADEQFF; CDR3 DNA: TGTGCCAGCAGCATAGCCGCTGATGAGCAGTTCTTC
clone size: -; J gene: TRBJ2-3; D gene: -; V gene: TRBV20-1; CDR3 protein: CSARDEDPGAWDTQYF; CDR3 DNA: TGCAGTGCTAGAGATGAAGACCCGGGAGCATGGGATACGCAGTATTTT
clone size: few; J gene: TRBJ2-4; D gene: -; V gene: TRBV11-2; CDR3 protein: CASSFPGTMIQYF; CDR3 DNA: TGTGCCAGCAGCTTCCCCGGGACGATGATTCAGTACTTC
clone size: -; J gene: TRBJ2-3; D gene: TRBD2; V gene: TRBV11-2; CDR3 protein: CASSLVWASGRSTDTQYF; CDR3 DNA: TGTGCCAGCAGCTTAGTCTGGGCGAGCGGGAGAAGCACAGATACGCAGTATTTT
clone size: few; J gene: TRBJ1-3; D gene: TRBD1; V gene: TRBV12-3/TRBV12-4; CDR3 protein: CTGQSISGNTIYF; CDR3 DNA: TGCACGGGACAGTCGATCTCTGGAAACACCATATATTTT
clone size: many; J gene: TRBJ1-3; D gene: -; V gene: TRBV4-2; CDR3 protein: CASSQATESSGNTIYF; CDR3 DNA: TGTGCCAGCAGCCAAGCGACAGAAAGCTCTGGAAACACCATATATTTT
clone size: -; J gene: TRBJ2-2; D gene: -; V gene: TRBV5-1; CDR3 protein: CASSLQGTNTGELFF; CDR3 DNA: TGCGCCAGCAGCTTACAAGGGACCAACACCGGGGAGCTGTTTTTT
clone size: few; J gene: TRBJ1-1; D gene: -; V gene: TRBV6-2/TRBV6-3; CDR3 protein: CASRDSQSREAFF; CDR3 DNA: TGTGCCAGCAGGGACAGCCAAAGCCGTGAAGCTTTCTTT
clone size: few; J gene: TRBJ2-7; D gene: TRBD1; V gene: TRBV29-1; CDR3 protein: CSVKRQGGEQYF; CDR3 DNA: TGCAGCGTTAAAAGACAGGGTGGCGAGCAGTACTTC
clone size: -; J gene: TRBJ2-2; D gene: -; V gene: TRBV5-5; CDR3 protein: CASSLQLTTGELFF; CDR3 DNA: TGTGCCAGCAGCTTACAACTGACCACCGGGGAGCTGTTTTTT
clone size: -; J gene: TRBJ1-1; D gene: -; V gene: TRBV9; CDR3 protein: CASSVVGATEAFF; CDR3 DNA: TGTGCCAGCAGCGTAGTGGGGGCCACTGAAGCTTTCTTT
clone size: -; J gene: TRBJ2-5; D gene: TRBD2; V gene: TRBV2; CDR3 protein: CASSGPGTSLAETQYF; CDR3 DNA: TGTGCCAGCAGTGGGCCCGGGACTAGCCTGGCTGAGACCCAGTACTTC
clone size: -; J gene: TRBJ2-1; D gene: -; V gene: TRBV20-1; CDR3 protein: CSAREGARSEQFF; CDR3 DNA: TGCAGTGCTAGAGAGGGGGCCAGGAGTGAGCAGTTCTTC
clone size: -; J gene: TRBJ1-4; D gene: TRBD1; V gene: TRBV7-9; CDR3 protein: CASSLVGQANEKLFF; CDR3 DNA: TGTGCCAGCAGCTTAGTGGGACAGGCTAATGAAAAACTGTTTTTT
clone size: -; J gene: TRBJ2-7; D gene: -; V gene: TRBV20-1; CDR3 protein: CSGVDPKASYEQYF; CDR3 DNA: TGCAGTGGCGTGGACCCCAAGGCCTCCTACGAGCAGTACTTC
clone size: -; J gene: TRBJ1-2; D gene: -; V gene: TRBV29-1; CDR3 protein: CSVESGRYYGYTF; CDR3 DNA: TGCAGCGTTGAATCAGGGCGCTACTATGGCTACACCTTC
clone size: few; J gene: TRBJ2-5; D gene: -; V gene: TRBV5-1; CDR3 protein: CASSLGIQETQYF; CDR3 DNA: TGCGCCAGCAGCTTGGGTATCCAAGAGACCCAGTACTTC
clone size: many; J gene: TRBJ2-7; D gene: -; V gene: TRBV29-1; CDR3 protein: CSVLLVGTYEQYF; CDR3 DNA: TGCAGCGTACTACTAGTTGGCACCTACGAGCAGTACTTC
clone size: -; J gene: TRBJ1-1; D gene: -; V gene: TRBV5-1; CDR3 protein: CASSSRGTEAFF; CDR3 DNA: TGCGCCAGCAGCTCCAGGGGCACTGAAGCTTTCTTT
clone size: -; J gene: TRBJ1-4; D gene: -; V gene: TRBV12-3/TRBV12-4; CDR3 protein: CASSSLSGVKLFF; CDR3 DNA: TGTGCCAGCAGTTCCTTATCAGGTGTAAAACTGTTTTTT
clone size: -; J gene: TRBJ2-3; D gene: -; V gene: TRBV24-1; CDR3 protein: CATSGGAGTTDTQYF; CDR3 DNA: TGTGCCACCAGTGGGGGGGCGGGAACCACAGATACGCAGTATTTT
clone size: -; J gene: TRBJ2-1; D gene: -; V gene: TRBV10-1; CDR3 protein: CASSAWGTGNYNEQFF; CDR3 DNA: TGCGCCAGCAGTGCCTGGGGGACTGGGAACTACAATGAGCAGTTCTTC
clone size: few; J gene: TRBJ2-7; D gene: -; V gene: TRBV7-2; CDR3 protein: CASSSRLSYEQYF; CDR3 DNA: TGTGCCAGCAGCTCAAGGCTCTCCTACGAGCAGTACTTC
clone size: many; J gene: TRBJ2-1; D gene: TRBD2; V gene: TRBV29-1; CDR3 protein: CSVDQLSGRAGEQFF; CDR3 DNA: TGCAGCGTCGACCAACTTAGCGGGAGAGCAGGAGAGCAGTTCTTC
clone size: many; J gene: TRBJ2-1; D gene: TRBD1; V gene: TRBV11-2; CDR3 protein: CASSLGPQGANEQFF; CDR3 DNA: TGTGCCAGCAGCTTAGGTCCCCAGGGGGCGAATGAGCAGTTCTTC
clone size: few; J gene: TRBJ1-6; D gene: -; V gene: TRBV9; CDR3 protein: CASSVGKTGSPLHF; CDR3 DNA: TGTGCCAGCAGCGTGGGGAAAACAGGGTCACCCCTCCACTTT
clone size: few; J gene: TRBJ1-4; D gene: -; V gene: TRBV6-1; CDR3 protein: CASRRQTVNEKLFF; CDR3 DNA: TGTGCCAGCAGAAGACAGACCGTTAATGAAAAACTGTTTTTT
clone size: -; J gene: TRBJ2-7; D gene: TRBD1; V gene: TRBV3-1; CDR3 protein: CASSQGTGPREQYF; CDR3 DNA: TGTGCCAGCAGCCAAGGGACAGGCCCCCGCGAGCAGTACTTC
clone size: -; J gene: TRBJ2-5; D gene: -; V gene: TRBV5-1; CDR3 protein: CASSRSAAEAQYF; CDR3 DNA: TGCGCCAGCAGCCGTTCGGCGGCCGAGGCCCAGTACTTC
clone size: -; J gene: TRBJ2-1; D gene: TRBD1; V gene: TRBV6-6; CDR3 protein: CASSSTGVEQFF; CDR3 DNA: TGTGCCAGCAGTTCGACAGGGGTTGAGCAGTTCTTC
clone size: few; J gene: TRBJ2-1; D gene: TRBD1; V gene: TRBV20-1; CDR3 protein: CSARDPGQGTNEQFF; CDR3 DNA: TGCAGTGCTAGAGACCCGGGACAGGGTACGAATGAGCAGTTCTTC
clone size: -; J gene: TRBJ2-7; D gene: -; V gene: TRBV11-2; CDR3 protein: CASSLGPSTSYEQYF; CDR3 DNA: TGTGCCAGCAGCTTAGGACCCTCCACCTCCTACGAGCAGTACTTC
clone size: few; J gene: TRBJ2-7; D gene: TRBD2; V gene: TRBV27; CDR3 protein: CASSLDPGTSGYEQYF; CDR3 DNA: TGTGCCAGCAGTTTAGATCCCGGGACTAGCGGATACGAGCAGTACTTC
clone size: -; J gene: TRBJ2-7; D gene: TRBD1; V gene: TRBV27; CDR3 protein: CASSSPGTGDEQYF; CDR3 DNA: TGTGCCAGCAGTTCCCCCGGGACAGGGGACGAGCAGTACTTC
clone size: -; J gene: TRBJ2-3; D gene: TRBD2; V gene: TRBV11-3; CDR3 protein: CASSPGTSGQADTQYF; CDR3 DNA: TGTGCCAGCAGCCCTGGGACTAGCGGGCAAGCAGATACGCAGTATTTT
clone size: many; J gene: TRBJ1-1; D gene: -; V gene: TRBV12-3/TRBV12-4; CDR3 protein: CASSLGQANTEAFF; CDR3 DNA: TGTGCCAGCAGTTTAGGGCAGGCAAACACTGAAGCTTTCTTT
clone size: -; J gene: TRBJ1-4; D gene: -; V gene: TRBV11-2; CDR3 protein: CASSPTAFNEKLFF; CDR3 DNA: TGTGCCAGCAGCCCGACAGCTTTTAATGAAAAACTGTTTTTT
clone size: few; J gene: TRBJ1-1; D gene: -; V gene: TRBV27; CDR3 protein: CASRRSGTVNTEAFF; CDR3 DNA: TGTGCCAGCCGCCGTTCCGGGACGGTGAACACTGAAGCTTTCTTT
clone size: -; J gene: TRBJ2-3; D gene: -; V gene: TRBV12-3/TRBV12-4; CDR3 protein: CASMSPTFTDTQYF; CDR3 DNA: TGTGCCAGCATGAGCCCTACTTTCACAGATACGCAGTATTTT
clone size: many; J gene: TRBJ2-3; D gene: -; V gene: TRBV12-3/TRBV12-4; CDR3 protein: CASKTGASTDTQYF; CDR3 DNA: TGTGCCAGCAAGACCGGGGCTAGCACAGATACGCAGTATTTT